The rows below give T cell receptor beta chains drawn from one sample of a study of CD8 T cells in ankylosing spondylitis. MiXCR, run by TCRdb on the 5' RACE reads, gives a single entry per CDR3 protein. The sample shows more than 400,000 distinct CDR3 sequences, approximately 5.3% of them seen only once. Input material: blood, either unsorted or a sorted T cell fraction (not recorded which). These receptors came from a male donor with ankylosing spondylitis. CDR3s leave out the opening cysteine and the closing phenylalanine or tryptophan. D genes are given only for firm matches.

J gene | D gene | V gene | CDR3 protein
TRBJ2-3 | NA | TRBV18 | ASSPSMVSTDTQY
TRBJ2-7 | TRBD1 | TRBV20-1 | SASSGQIYEQY
TRBJ1-2 | NA | TRBV29-1 | SASMLGLRDYGYT
TRBJ2-7 | NA | TRBV4-3 | ASSQKGGPYEQY
TRBJ2-7 | NA | TRBV20-1 | TVGRDMDSYEQY
TRBJ2-3 | NA | TRBV11-1 | ASSSRGTSVKPTDTQY
TRBJ2-5 | TRBD1 | TRBV28 | ASSLGDRAWETQY
TRBJ2-5 | TRBD1 | TRBV7-2 | ASRQFRGPGETQY
TRBJ1-2 | TRBD1 | TRBV7-9 | ASSLSTGQGLNYGYT
TRBJ2-1 | TRBD1 | TRBV11-2 | ASSLDRDTGDEQF
TRBJ1-2 | NA | TRBV7-8 | ASSLSFFSRNGYT
TRBJ2-7 | NA | TRBV4-3 | ASSQGREGAYEQY
TRBJ1-4 | NA | TRBV5-1 | ASSLDSYRNEKLF
TRBJ2-3 | TRBD2 | TRBV20-1 | SARGLAGGTDTQY
TRBJ2-7 | NA | TRBV20-1 | SARGLIYEQY
TRBJ2-5 | NA | TRBV10-3 | AISDLGHQGETQY
TRBJ2-1 | NA | TRBV7-8 | ASSLSRVRSSYNEQF
TRBJ1-6 | NA | TRBV20-1 | SASSDSNSPLH
TRBJ2-2 | NA | TRBV6-2/TRBV6-3 | ASKGAGIWTGELF
TRBJ2-5 | TRBD2 | TRBV4-2 | ASSQASGLAGEPRRQETQY